The rows below give T cell receptor beta chains drawn from one sample of a study of blood T cell repertoires in COVID-19. The protocol was immunoSEQ multiplex PCR, while the TCRdb copy is restricted to in-frame clones and leaves out a portion. The sample has 200,000 to 300,000 clones; around nine tenths are singletons. Material: peripheral blood. These receptors all stem from a man aged 35 to 55 who had recovered from COVID-19. The CDR3 runs from the conserved cysteine through the conserved F or W. The D gene is left open where the match is weak. For some rows the clone size is stated as once, few or many, or as a class when expanded; others skip it.

D gene,J gene,clone size,V gene,CDR3 protein,CDR3 DNA
TRBD2,TRBJ2-7,NA,TRBV6-5,CASSQLAGGPYEQYF,TGTGCCAGCAGTCAATTAGCGGGAGGGCCTTACGAGCAGTACTTC
NA,TRBJ2-2,NA,TRBV11-3,CASSLELGLNTGELFF,TGTGCCAGCAGCCTGGAGCTAGGCCTTAACACCGGGGAGCTGTTTTTT
NA,TRBJ1-1,NA,TRBV7-2,CASSLVGRGSNTEAFF,TGTGCCAGCAGCTTAGTAGGTCGGGGATCGAACACTGAAGCTTTCTTT
NA,TRBJ2-1,NA,TRBV6-2/TRBV6-3,CASSAVGVGEQFF,TGTGCCAGCAGTGCGGTGGGAGTGGGTGAGCAGTTCTTC
NA,TRBJ2-1,few,TRBV2,CASSDPGTVYYNEQFF,TGTGCCAGCAGTGACCCCGGAACAGTTTATTACAATGAGCAGTTCTTC
NA,TRBJ2-5,NA,TRBV5-4,CASSLPGIQETQYF,TGTGCCAGCAGCCTCCCGGGAATCCAAGAGACCCAGTACTTC
NA,TRBJ1-5,NA,TRBV6-5,CASSFHGRGNQPQHF,TGTGCCAGCAGTTTCCACGGACGGGGGAATCAGCCCCAGCATTTT
NA,TRBJ2-3,NA,TRBV6-2/TRBV6-3,CASSYRPEGTQYF,TGTGCCAGCAGTTATCGGCCGGAGGGTACGCAGTATTTT
NA,TRBJ1-5,NA,TRBV4-1,CASSQERQVLTPQHF,TGCGCCAGCAGCCAAGAAAGACAGGTTCTTACGCCCCAGCATTTT
TRBD1,TRBJ2-7,few,TRBV2,CASRRGTGGSGEQYF,TGTGCCAGCAGGCGGGGGACAGGGGGCTCTGGCGAGCAGTACTTC
TRBD2,TRBJ2-1,NA,TRBV19,CASNPPGTTNDEQFF,TGTGCCAGTAATCCCCCCGGGACTACAAACGATGAGCAGTTCTTC
TRBD2,TRBJ2-1,once,TRBV11-3,CASSSSGLAGYNEQFF,TGTGCCAGCAGCTCCTCGGGACTAGCGGGCTACAATGAGCAGTTCTTC
NA,TRBJ1-2,few,TRBV10-3,CAISESPGGYTF,TGTGCCATCAGTGAGTCTCCGGGTGGCTACACCTTC